The T cell receptor beta chain under discussion was sequenced for a study of immune evolution from preneoplasia to lung adenocarcinoma. Overall study results and limits: Later-stage lesions appeared to have more T cells, more diversity, less clonality. Top clone frequencies peaked in normal lung, apparently declining through invasive adenocarcinoma.

Patient tissue came from resections in Japan or China, 2014–2017. H&E slides confirmed each diagnosis, reviewed by two pathologists independently. This CDR3 is built from 12 residues. Germline V CDR1 and CDR2: SNHLY, FYNNEI. With V trimmed by 6 bases and J by 4 bases, 2 bases remained unmatched. A word on this clone: Its cognate antigen is unknown.

Profiled with immunoSEQ multiplex PCR; TCRdb holds only in-frame clones, not every one. The sample consists of about 9,400 clones, 85% to 90% of them appearing once. This sequence joins TRBV2 and TRBJ1-2; 7 bases line up with TRBD1. The specimen was FFPE invasive lung adenocarcinoma tissue. This TCR was sampled from a person aged 65 to 79 with invasive lung adenocarcinoma. The CDR3 loop reads CASSGTVYGYTF. The CDR3 region has the DNA TGTGCCAGCAGCGGGACAGTCTATGGCTACACCTTC. Full variable domain (rest looked up from reference TRBV2 and TRBJ1-2): EPEVTQTPSHQVTQMGQEVILRCVPISNHLYFYWYRQILGQKVEFLVSFYNNEISEKSEIFDDQFSVERPDGSNFTLKIRSTKLEDSAMYFCASSGTVYGYTFGSGTRLTVV.